This T cell receptor beta chain stems from a study of blood T cell repertoires in COVID-19 (dated by TCRdb to 2020 to 2022). Context from the whole study: Samples from collaborators originated in the United States, Italy and Spain and spanned both the acute and convalescent phases of COVID-19. The material from the prospective study consisted of cDNA or gDNA derived from T cells, B-cell-depleted T cells, or PBMCs. Subjects who had been exposed to COVID-19, were actively infected with it, or had recovered from it provided the deeply sampled blood TCRbeta repertoires that made up the dataset. The repertoires were released in a freely available public database meant as a resource for research on the immune response to SARS-CoV-2. The samples were drawn from two sources: the first 160 participants of the ongoing ImmuneRACE study, and about 1,300 subjects contributed by 6 global collaborators. Nearly every sample came with metadata listing a de-identified subject ID, COVID-19 status, age in years and sex. HLA class I and class II types, where available, came from metadata supplied by the sample provider rather than from assay-based typing. The full study reports these points: How much clinical and demographic metadata was included differed by source and by participant, and the metadata was provided uncurated.

TCRbeta CDR3 regions were amplified from genomic DNA by means of the immunoSEQ Assay, a bias-controlled multiplex PCR. Per the original workflow: Within the assay, amplification of reference gene primers was used to estimate how many nucleated cells each sample contained. To quantify the absolute abundance of each unique TCRbeta CDR3 rearrangement, sequence reads were collapsed and filtered. For each sample, productive Simpson clonality was calculated by taking the square root of Simpson's diversity index across productive rearrangements. TCRdb's version of the immuneACCESS table is confined to in-frame rearrangements and falls short of the full clone set. An unresolved V gene accounts for under half of the shortfall where checked; the remainder is of unknown origin. V, J and clone size were drawn from that table, and D and trimming were deduced from the DNA. The sample data list about 260,000 clones, and less than 90% of these were observed just once. Of the sample, under 5.5% falls within the top ten clones.

The collaborating institutions used their own protocols to collect whole blood in K2EDTA tubes. Collaborator samples were shipped for TCRbeta analysis as frozen whole blood, isolated PBMCs, or DNA extracted from either sample type. Remarks on this clone: The specificity of this receptor is unknown. No much larger clone exists at a distance of one base, and base qualities are not known.

Reading from cysteine to phenylalanine, the CDR3 counts 18 amino acids. Only the CDR3 DNA is retained, 54 bases long and in frame from the first base. The V and J ends are trimmed by 0 bases and 3 bases, leaving 20 bases between them. Based on the germline V gene (reference sequence), the CDR1 and CDR2 sequences are LGHDT and YNNKEL. The sequence came from a man in his fifties or sixties with acute or convalescent COVID-19. Sequencing input: peripheral blood. The rearrangement joined TRBV3-1 (or the pseudogene TRBV3-2) to TRBJ1-2, with the D gene not clear enough to name. Here the CDR3 is given as CASSQEGPGPIGDYGYTF. DNA sequence: TGTGCCAGCAGCCAAGAAGGACCCGGCCCAATCGGGGACTATGGCTACACCTTC.